These T cell receptor beta chains were read from a single sample in a study of brain T cells in children with intractable seizures. TCRdb's table, derived via immunoSEQ multiplex PCR, lists solely in-frame clones and lacks some. The repertoire has about 340,000 clones, nearly 95% of them found once; the top ten carry around 6%. The material sequenced was peripheral blood, taken more than 4 months after surgery. These receptors were obtained from a boy younger than two with tuberous sclerosis and intractable seizures. CDR3s include the opening cysteine and the closing phenylalanine or tryptophan. D genes are given only for firm matches. Size values are once, few and many counts, or a class for expanded clones, and some rows have none.

TRBD1,NA,TRBV30,TRBJ2-1,CARGQGGEQFF,TGTGCCAGGGGACAGGGAGGCGAGCAGTTCTTC
NA,NA,TRBV18,TRBJ2-7,CASSPPGQYEQYF,TGTGCCAGCTCACCACCCGGACAGTACGAGCAGTACTTC
NA,NA,TRBV27,TRBJ2-1,CASSFDVYNEQFF,TGTGCCAGCAGTTTTGACGTATACAATGAGCAGTTCTTC
TRBD1,NA,TRBV6-1,TRBJ1-5,CASSEASGGNQPQHF,TGTGCCAGCAGTGAAGCCTCAGGGGGTAATCAGCCCCAGCATTTT
TRBD2,NA,TRBV7-8,TRBJ2-7,CASSLSGRDFGEQYF,TGTGCCAGCAGCTTAAGCGGGAGGGATTTCGGCGAGCAGTACTTC
NA,NA,TRBV24-1,TRBJ2-5,CATSDPWTHPETQYF,TGTGCCACCAGTGACCCCTGGACCCATCCGGAGACCCAGTACTTC
NA,NA,TRBV3-1/TRBV3-2,TRBJ1-6,CASSPGGRVNSPLHF,TGTGCCAGCAGCCCTGGGGGGCGTGTAAATTCACCCCTCCACTTT
NA,NA,TRBV19,TRBJ2-7,CASSIPFESSYEQYF,TGTGCCAGTAGTATCCCGTTTGAAAGCTCCTACGAGCAGTACTTC
TRBD1,NA,TRBV7-2,TRBJ2-3,CASSYTNRGSQYF,TGTGCCAGCAGCTATACAAACAGGGGGTCGCAGTATTTT
NA,once,TRBV6-6,TRBJ1-1,CASSPQGVTEAFF,TGTGCCAGCAGCCCACAGGGAGTCACTGAAGCTTTCTTT
TRBD2,NA,TRBV29-1,TRBJ2-1,CSALVITGLAGGPVLRDEQFF,TGCAGCGCCTTAGTGATTACGGGACTAGCGGGGGGGCCGGTCCTTCGGGATGAGCAGTTCTTC
NA,NA,TRBV2,TRBJ1-2,CASSQTTNYGYTF,TGTGCCAGCTCTCAGACAACTAACTATGGCTACACCTTC
NA,NA,TRBV9,TRBJ1-1,CASSVGPDGNTEAFF,TGTGCCAGCAGCGTAGGACCTGACGGAAACACTGAAGCTTTCTTT
NA,NA,TRBV3-1/TRBV3-2,TRBJ1-4,CAAPFGGAGGHEKLFF,TGTGCCGCCCCATTCGGGGGAGCGGGAGGCCATGAAAAACTGTTTTTT
NA,once,TRBV5-1,TRBJ2-3,CASSLALRRGGTDTQYF,TGCGCCAGCAGCTTGGCCTTAAGGCGGGGAGGCACAGATACGCAGTATTTT
TRBD2,NA,TRBV2,TRBJ2-7,CASSATTSVLTYEQYF,TGTGCCAGCAGCGCCACAACTAGCGTCTTAACCTACGAGCAGTACTTC
TRBD1,NA,TRBV30,TRBJ2-1,CAWSHDRGNEQFF,TGTGCCTGGAGCCACGACAGGGGAAATGAGCAGTTCTTC
NA,few,TRBV27,TRBJ1-5,CASSLNGINQPQHF,TGTGCCAGCAGTTTAAACGGGATTAATCAGCCCCAGCATTTT